The 16 T cell receptor beta chains below all came from one sample that was sequenced in a study of Tregs in tolerant kidney transplant recipients. Profiling relied on immunoSEQ multiplex PCR, and the TCRdb table lists in-frame clones only, not all of them. The sample records approximately 60,000 clones, about 90% being singletons. Recipients received nonmyeloablative bone marrow transplants from related graft donors, with transient mixed chimerism. The source material was CD4+ T cells from blood (PBMCs), sampled 6 months after the transplant. All receptors come from a human patient who received a combined kidney and bone marrow transplant. Some T cells may be the graft donor's.

This clone is a singleton in its sample. This chain joins TRBV5-4 and TRBJ1-1; possibly TRBD1 for D (5 bases). Trimming shortened V by 0 bases and J by 0 bases, and 9 bases separated the two germline ends. The germline CDR1 and CDR2 sequences are SGHNT and YYREEE (reference sequence). The CDR3 runs to 15 residues. The CDR3 sequence is CASSLGGTMNTEAFF. As DNA, the CDR3 is TGTGCCAGCAGCTTGGGCGGGACCATGAACACTGAAGCTTTCTTT.

V usage is TRBV11-3 and J usage is TRBJ2-7, with 7 bases aligning to TRBD2. The CDR3 totals 16 residues. Germline lookup yields CDR1 SGHNT and CDR2 YENEEA. The junction had 11 bases not matched to a gene; V was cut back by 4 bases and J by 2 bases. CDR3 loop: CASSSERQRDPYEQYF. The CDR3 DNA is TGTGCCAGCAGCTCAGAACGACAGCGGGACCCCTACGAGCAGTACTTC. The whole variable domain, filled in from reference TRBV11-3 and TRBJ2-7, reads EAGVVQSPRYKIIEKKQPVAFWCNPISGHNTLYWYLQNLGQGPELLIRYENEEAVDDSQLPKDRFSAERLKGVDSTLKIQPAELGDSAVYLCASSSERQRDPYEQYFGPGTRLTVT.

The J gene is TRBJ2-7, the V gene TRBV28; 8 bases are a match to TRBD1. Germline V gene data show CDR1 as MDHEN and CDR2 as SYDVKM. CDR3 length: 17 amino acids. V gave up 3 bases and J gave up 6 bases; unmatched junction bases: 16. CDR3 nucleotides: TGTGCCAGCAGTTTTCAAGCGCAAGCAGGGGGCCGTAGCGAGCAGTACTTC. Its protein is CASSFQAQAGGRSEQYF.

The chain has TRBV5-8 and TRBJ1-5; 7 bases align to TRBD1. The CDR3 runs 17 residues. Germline CDR1 reads SGHTS; CDR2 reads YDEGEE. With 1 base clipped from V and 1 base from J, the junction kept 8 bases outside the gene matches. The CDR3: CASSLPRDSASNQPQHF. The CDR3 bases are TGTGCCAGCAGCTTGCCCCGGGACAGTGCGAGCAATCAGCCCCAGCATTTT.

This chain connects TRBV9 to TRBJ1-2; 8 bases match TRBD1. Germline CDR1 SGDLS, CDR2 YYNGEE. Trimming cost V 8 bases and J 3 bases; bases outside gene matches: 9. The CDR3 has 14 amino acids. The CDR3 DNA follows: TGTGCCAGTTCGATAACAGGGGGGGACTATGGCTACACCTTC. This encodes CASSITGGDYGYTF.

A single count supports this clone. The chain has TRBV5-1 and TRBJ2-7; TRBD2 is a possible D gene (5 bases). Trimming removed 2 bases from V and 2 bases from J, with 17 bases in between. Looked up from germline, CDR1 is SGHRS and CDR2 is YFSETQ. There are 16 residues in the CDR3. The chain's CDR3 is CASSFPPRGSPYEQYF. CDR3 sequence (DNA): TGCGCCAGCAGCTTCCCCCCTCGAGGGAGCCCCTACGAGCAGTACTTC.

The rearrangement joins TRBV11-2 to TRBJ1-5; D unclear. Trimming took 2 bases from V and 5 from J, leaving 13 bases between them. CDR1 SGHAT and CDR2 FQNNGV come from the germline V gene. The CDR3 covers 15 residues. CDR3 amino acids: CASSLQAGPYQPQHF. The CDR3 DNA reads as TGTGCCAGCAGCTTACAGGCAGGCCCCTATCAGCCCCAGCATTTT.

This clone appeared a single time. This chain links TRBV7-6 with TRBJ1-1; D not resolved. Germline lookup yields CDR1 SGHVS and CDR2 FNYEAQ. This CDR3 spans 14 amino acids. V was shortened by 5 bases and J by 4 bases, with 14 bases between the two germline ends. The CDR3 loop reads CASSAAGRPTEAFF. Here the CDR3 DNA reads TGTGCCAGCAGCGCGGCGGGCCGGCCCACTGAAGCTTTCTTT.

The chain carries TRBV9 and TRBJ2-3, with D possibly matching TRBD2 (6 bases). V gave up 3 bases and J gave up 6 bases, with 14 bases separating them. The germline V gene encodes CDR1 SGDLS and CDR2 YYNGEE. This CDR3 contains 14 residues. CDR3 region: CASSERWGEDTQYF. As DNA, the CDR3 is TGTGCCAGCAGCGAACGCTGGGGGGAGGATACGCAGTATTTT.

In its sample, this clone was seen once. V usage is TRBV30 and J usage is TRBJ2-7, with 7 bases aligning to TRBD1. V was clipped by 5 bases and J by 3 bases; unmatched bases: 7. The CDR3 loop spans 13 amino acids. Per the germline V gene, CDR1 is GTSNPN and CDR2 is SVGIG (reference sequence). The CDR3 nucleotides are TGTGCCTGGCGCCGGGACAGCATCTACGAGCAGTACTTC. This codes for CAWRRDSIYEQYF.

The chain links TRBV5-1 to TRBJ1-1, with D possibly TRBD1 on 5 matching bases. Per germline, CDR1 SGHRS and CDR2 YFSETQ. Trimming took off 2 bases at V and 8 bases at J, with 13 bases between the two ends. This CDR3 has 13 residues. The CDR3 region is CASSLVIGAEAFF. The CDR3 DNA reads TGCGCCAGCAGCTTAGTGATAGGGGCGGAAGCTTTCTTT.

This clone was seen a few times. V is TRBV30 and J is TRBJ1-4; no firm D call. The CDR3 is 16 residues long. Germline CDR1 and CDR2: GTSNPN and SVGIG (reference sequence). The V end was cut by 4 bases, the J end by 8 bases, with 23 bases between. The chain's CDR3 is CAWTKPFGGRTEKLFF. The DNA of the CDR3 is TGTGCCTGGACCAAGCCCTTCGGTGGGAGGACCGAAAAACTGTTTTTT. Using reference TRBV30 and TRBJ1-4 for the parts outside the CDR3, the full variable domain is SQTIHQWPATLVQPVGSPLSLECTVEGTSNPNLYWYRQAAGRGLQLLFYSVGIGQISSEVPQNLSASRPQDRQFILSSKKLLLSDSGFYLCAWTKPFGGRTEKLFFGSGTQLSVL.

This chain links TRBV7-2 with TRBJ2-1; possibly TRBD1 for D (6 bases). Trimming took off 2 bases at V and 1 base at J, with 15 bases between the two ends. This CDR3 spans 17 amino acids. Germline V lookup: CDR1 SGHTA, CDR2 FQGNSA. The chain's CDR3 is CASSLSRGGGSYNEQFF. The DNA of the CDR3 is TGTGCCAGCAGCTTAAGTAGAGGGGGTGGGTCCTACAATGAGCAGTTCTTC.

The chain joins TRBV2 to TRBJ2-1; a possible D gene is TRBD2 (5 bases). CDR3 length: 13 amino acids. V lost 6 bases to trimming and J lost 0 bases, with 6 bases between them. Germline CDR1 is SNHLY and CDR2 is FYNNEI. The CDR3 DNA is TGTGCCAGCAGCGGGGTCTCCTACAATGAGCAGTTCTTC. The encoded protein is CASSGVSYNEQFF. The whole variable domain, filled in from reference TRBV2 and TRBJ2-1, reads EPEVTQTPSHQVTQMGQEVILRCVPISNHLYFYWYRQILGQKVEFLVSFYNNEISEKSEIFDDQFSVERPDGSNFTLKIRSTKLEDSAMYFCASSGVSYNEQFFGPGTRLTVL.

The chain uses TRBV7-9 and TRBJ2-5, with D possibly being TRBD1 (5 bases). The V gene lost 5 bases and the J gene lost 1 base, with 8 bases spanning the gap. In germline, CDR1 is SEHNR, CDR2 FQNEAQ (reference sequence). The CDR3 covers 13 residues. In DNA form, the CDR3 reads TGTGCCAGCAGCGCCAGGGTCCAAGAGACCCAGTACTTC. As protein: CASSARVQETQYF.

The rearrangement joins TRBV19 to TRBJ1-2; 7 bases are a match to TRBD1. Germline loops: CDR1 LNHDA, CDR2 SQIVND (reference sequence). V shed 4 bases, J shed 3 bases, and the junction held 5 bases outside the gene matches. There are 14 residues in the CDR3. The CDR3 DNA reads TGTGCCAGTAGTAAACAGGGGACGGACTATGGCTACACCTTC. Protein sequence: CASSKQGTDYGYTF.